This T cell receptor (beta chain) was observed in a study of T cells in Graves' hyperthyroidism and ophthalmopathy. Study-wide results and caveats: Researchers report that a 13 V-J model separated ophthalmopathy from stable hyperthyroidism. Among clonotypes expanded in thyroid above 0.001, most were also found in blood.

On this clonotype: Antigen: not known.

The CDR3 extends over 17 amino acids. Germline CDR1 MGHRA, CDR2 YSYEKL. V was clipped by 1 base and J by 5 bases, with 15 bases between them. Graves' hyperthyroidism was deemed stable given no ophthalmopathy progression within 18 months. The investigators amplified TCR beta CDR3 regions from RNA transcripts. The HTBI primer set drove a first-round RT-PCR of the TCR CDR3. Via MiXCR, TCRdb re-called the multiplex PCR reads, giving one row per CDR3 protein. The sample includes 500,000 to 600,000 distinct CDR3 sequences, around 45% of them seen just once. The chain combines TRBV4-1 with TRBJ1-6; D remains ambiguous. This sequence originates from a woman under 30 with Graves' hyperthyroidism. The sample taken for sequencing was peripheral blood or thyroid tissue (not recorded which). The CDR3 DNA reads TGCGCCAGCAGCCAAGCCCGTACTGGGTTGAATAATTCACCCCTCCACTTT. Translation gives CASSQARTGLNNSPLHF.